This T cell receptor (beta chain) is drawn from a study of read filtering for tumor transcriptome and immune sequencing. Study information: After DNase treatment, RNA was made into whole-transcriptome libraries.

From about 0.4 ug of RNA, a library with molecular barcoded alpha/delta and beta/gamma adaptors was made. MiXCR was run by TCRdb on the reads, yielding one entry per CDR3 protein. This sample has some 39,000 distinct CDR3 sequences, with less than 15% found just once. This clonotype has a count of ten or more. Its target is unknown. V was pared by 2 bases and J by 12 bases, with 23 bases between. Germline CDR1 reads LNHNV; CDR2 reads YYDKDF (reference sequence). The CDR3 spans 15 residues. The study's findings and limits: Sorted CD138-negative bone marrow cells were not purified T cells. IR-seq and RNA-seq agreed better without single-read clonotypes.

Sequences were obtained from a population of CD138-negative cells sorted from bone marrow. The chain is built from TRBV15 and TRBJ2-7; D unresolved. This clonotype was sampled from a donor aged 40 or over with multiple myeloma. The CDR3 nucleotides are TGTGCCACCAGCAGAACTGATCCTGGGCCGGCGAAAATGTACTTC. Translation gives CATSRTDPGPAKMYF.